This is a list of T cell receptor beta chains from one sample in a study of blood T cell repertoires in COVID-19. Clones were read by immunoSEQ multiplex PCR, and TCRdb kept only the in-frame ones, dropping some. The sample carries 250,000 to 300,000 clones, 80% to 90% recorded once. The source material was PBMCs or T cells enriched from blood (not recorded which). The receptors derive from a man in his forties or fifties who had recovered from COVID-19. CDR3s include the opening cysteine and the closing phenylalanine or tryptophan. The order of the fields is J gene, V gene, D gene, clone size, CDR3 length, CDR3 protein. The D gene is left open where the match is weak. Some rows mark clone size as missing; the rest say once, few, many or name a class of expanded clone.

TRBJ2-2,TRBV4-1,TRBD2,-,17,CASSSLTSGGSTGELFF
TRBJ2-7,TRBV7-9,TRBD1,-,15,CASAQWTGVFYEQYF
TRBJ2-1,TRBV7-9,TRBD2,once,16,CASSLSASGSRNEQFF
TRBJ2-1,TRBV7-3,TRBD1,-,16,CASSVSGGLAYNEQFF
TRBJ2-2,TRBV7-7,TRBD1,-,18,CASSLEPRRTGNTGELFF
TRBJ2-7,TRBV28,-,-,12,CASSLLRYEQYF
TRBJ2-1,TRBV28,TRBD2,once,15,CASSMTSDTYNEQFF
TRBJ2-3,TRBV4-1,TRBD2,-,16,CASSQEGAGVSDTQYF
TRBJ2-7,TRBV27,TRBD1,few,15,CASSLLGRTGYEQYF
TRBJ1-2,TRBV7-2,-,few,13,CASSSGETGGYTF
TRBJ1-3,TRBV5-1,-,few,14,CASSSGLSGNTIYF
TRBJ1-4,TRBV7-6,-,-,14,CASSATNGNEKLFF
TRBJ1-5,TRBV7-8,TRBD1,-,16,CASSRLQGESNQPQHF